This T cell receptor beta chain was captured in a study of shared clonotypes between healthy human individuals. Germline CDR1 and CDR2: WSHSY and SAAADI. This CDR3 spans 11 amino acids. Deletions cut 7 bases from V and 5 bases from J, with 8 bases between. About this clone itself: Its cognate antigen is unknown.

Whole-study results and caveats: Genetic and exposure-history diversity was limited by the small donor number. Some naive CD4 clonotypes, roughly 4.8%, turned up in common across a handful of donors. Researchers sampled blood only, noting tissue repertoires likely differ.

In the authors' workflow: Sequence data from immunoSEQ were junction-only and lacked quality scores; consequently, filtering differed. TCRdb's copy holds only in-frame clones and misses some; the assay was immunoSEQ multiplex PCR. The DNA gave D and trimming, while V, J and clone size come from that table. This sample yields roughly 2 million clones, of which about 95% are seen a single time; 0.9% to 1.4% belongs to the top ten. Naive CD8 cells, CD45RO-negative and positively selected for CCR7, excluded terminally differentiated effector memory CD45RA+ cells. The gene calls are TRBV10-2 and TRBJ2-5; D is unclear. This TCR came from a man younger than 30 in good health. The material sequenced was naive CD8+ T cells sorted from blood. CDR3 nucleotides: TGCGCCAGCACCGAACGGGAGACCCAGTACTTC. Translation gives CASTERETQYF.